This T cell receptor (beta chain) appears in the sequencing data of a study of T cell responses to AZD1222 COVID-19 vaccine. General study points: Mostly white British, mostly female donors; authors suggested clonal diversity may be underestimated.

The repertoire was sequenced with immunoSEQ multiplex PCR; TCRdb's copy has only in-frame clones and lacks some. The top ten clones hold 11% of a sample with 150,000 to 200,000 clones, 85% to 90% of them seen once. For this clone: The antigen remains undetermined.

The receptor was derived from an adult who received the AZD1222 COVID-19 vaccine. This sample comprised peripheral blood, obtained 28 days after the second AZD1222 dose.

CDR3 sequence (DNA): TGTGCCAGCAGCTTACCGGGGGCTCTCTACGAGCAGTACTTC. Amino acids: CASSLPGALYEQYF. The V call is TRBV5-6, the J call TRBJ2-7; either TRBD1 or TRBD2 may fit D (6 bases each). CDR1 and CDR2 from the germline V gene are SGHDT and YYEEEE. V was shortened by 2 bases and J by 3 bases, with 12 bases between the two germline ends. This CDR3 comprises 14 residues.